This T cell receptor (beta chain) emerged from a study of T cells in Graves' hyperthyroidism and ophthalmopathy (dated 2019 in TCRdb). Looking at the study overall: Peripheral blood samples were taken at the time of initial diagnosis, prior to any treatment. To identify distinguishing TCR V-J signatures, a discovery cohort of 95 to 100 patients was used, comprising under 45 with Graves' ophthalmopathy and around 57 with stable Graves' hyperthyroidism. Prospective prediction of ophthalmopathy was tested in an independent validation cohort of approximately 19 hyperthyroidism patients and around 16 patients who later progressed to ophthalmopathy. The roughly 100 discovery patients were divided at random into training and test sets in a 7:3 ratio. In addition, the study compared T-cell repertoires in thyroid tissue and in blood from about 6 Graves' hyperthyroidism patients. Once sampling was done, hyperthyroidism patients were given methimazole at a starting dose of 30 mg daily, whereas ophthalmopathy patients were given high-dose intravenous methylprednisolone. According to the paper, TCR Vbeta CDR3 sequencing was carried out on 120 to 150 peripheral blood samples, which came from under 50 ophthalmopathy, around 74 hyperthyroidism and roughly 17 progressor patients.

Overall study outcomes, separate from this receptor: Most expanded thyroid clonotypes (frequency above 0.001) were also detected in blood, suggesting blood repertoires may reflect thyroid immune responses. Sample size was not statistically predetermined, and blinding of investigators to group allocation was not performed. In validation, progression to ophthalmopathy was predicted by the model with 70.59% sensitivity and around 75% specificity, a median of roughly 6.4 months before onset. A model built on a 13 V-J signature distinguished ophthalmopathy from stable hyperthyroidism, reaching 85% to 90% sensitivity and 81.08% specificity in cross-validation and 80%/75% in testing.

Ophthalmopathy patients had moderately to severely active disease, with a Clinical Activity Score of 3 or more, a NOSPECS grade of 4 or more, and a disease duration of less than 3 months. The study excluded patients with uncontrolled infections, other autoimmune diseases, pregnancy or lactation. Diagnoses relied on clinical symptoms, serum thyroxine and TRAb, thyroid ultrasound and orbital computed tomography. PBMCs were separated from roughly 9.6 ml of fresh peripheral blood using Ficoll-Paque density gradient centrifugation. Trizol reagent was used to extract total RNA, and RNA quality was then checked on an Agilent 2100 Bioanalyzer. The TCR beta CDR3 regions were amplified from RNA transcripts. For the first round of RT-PCR on the TCR CDR3, the HTBI primer set was used together with the Qiagen OneStep RT-PCR kit. The libraries were constructed in a second round of multiplex PCR and then size-selected and purified. Sequencing of the libraries was done on an Illumina HiSeq2000 using paired-end 100 bp reads. On the authors' methods: SOAPnuke was used to process the raw data, throwing out any read that contained adapters or uncalled bases, had a mean Phred below 15, or lacked an exact constant-primer or identifier match. COPE v1.2.5 was used to merge high-quality paired reads, and clonotypes were defined as unique nucleotide sequences. Clonotypes were aligned to IMGT TRBV, TRBD and TRBJ reference segments using MiTCR v1.1. The analysis included only V-J combinations with a frequency above 0.0001, which together covered roughly 99% of the repertoires. A TCS score was defined as the ratio of F50 (clonal expansion) to E x V (chaos), with BLOSUM62-based TCRdist applied between CDR3 peptides within each V-J. Welch's t-statistics and random forest reduced roughly 530 V-J features to about 12, which were used in a naive Bayes classifier (R e1071). Using fastp trimming at Q25 and MiXCR clonotype assembly, TCRdb reanalyzed the public sequencing data and kept in-frame beta chains. Entries that share a CDR3 protein sequence are merged under the most common genes and DNA. The V and J calls reflect TCRdb's pipeline rather than the authors' work. The sample yields some 500,000 distinct CDR3 sequences; roughly 15% were counted once. 25% to 30% of the sample rests with the top ten.

V gives up 2 bases and J gives up 1 base, and the segment between their germline ends measures 7 bases. The CDR3 goes from the cysteine to the phenylalanine over 14 residues. Only the CDR3 DNA stays, 42 bases, in frame from base 1. The germline V gene sets CDR1 to MNHEY and CDR2 to SVGAGI. This clonotype was found a few times. Its antigen is unknown. Base qualities were left out, and no much larger clone turns up one base away. The chain employs TRBV6-5 and TRBJ2-3, with the D gene too uncertain to name. The clonotype was recovered from a woman aged 25-40 years with Graves' ophthalmopathy. The sequencing input was blood. The DNA reads TGTGCCAGCAGTTACGAGGACGGCACAGATACGCAGTATTTT. Its coded protein is CASSYEDGTDTQYF.